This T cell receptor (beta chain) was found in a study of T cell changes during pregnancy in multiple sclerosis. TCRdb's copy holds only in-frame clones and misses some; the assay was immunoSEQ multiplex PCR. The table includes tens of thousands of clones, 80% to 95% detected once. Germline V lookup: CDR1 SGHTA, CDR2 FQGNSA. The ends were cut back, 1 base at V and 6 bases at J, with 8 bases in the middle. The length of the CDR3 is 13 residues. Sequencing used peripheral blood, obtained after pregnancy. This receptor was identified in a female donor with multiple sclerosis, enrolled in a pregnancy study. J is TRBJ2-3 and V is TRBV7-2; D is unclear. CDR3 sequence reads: CASSLEPLDTQYF. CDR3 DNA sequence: TGTGCCAGCAGCTTAGAGCCATTGGATACGCAGTATTTT.